The present entry profiles one TCR beta chain with its context. This record comes from a study of control samples from healthy donors and cancer patients. Repertoires were generated with immunoSEQ multiplex PCR, while TCRdb's copy carries only in-frame clones and drops some. The sample includes approximately 150,000 clones, around 88% seen only once; the top ten take about 1.7%. V was trimmed by 8 bases and J by 4 bases, leaving 16 bases between them. The CDR3 contains 14 residues. Germline CDR1 SGHTA, CDR2 FQGNSA. This rearrangement joins TRBV7-2 to TRBJ2-3; perhaps TRBD2 as D (6 bases). Sequencing was done on a sample of blood. The TCR originated in a man younger than 30 in good health. CDR3 coding DNA: TGTGCCAGCCGTAGCGGCCCTGGGCCAGATACGCAGTATTTT. Protein: CASRSGPGPDTQYF.